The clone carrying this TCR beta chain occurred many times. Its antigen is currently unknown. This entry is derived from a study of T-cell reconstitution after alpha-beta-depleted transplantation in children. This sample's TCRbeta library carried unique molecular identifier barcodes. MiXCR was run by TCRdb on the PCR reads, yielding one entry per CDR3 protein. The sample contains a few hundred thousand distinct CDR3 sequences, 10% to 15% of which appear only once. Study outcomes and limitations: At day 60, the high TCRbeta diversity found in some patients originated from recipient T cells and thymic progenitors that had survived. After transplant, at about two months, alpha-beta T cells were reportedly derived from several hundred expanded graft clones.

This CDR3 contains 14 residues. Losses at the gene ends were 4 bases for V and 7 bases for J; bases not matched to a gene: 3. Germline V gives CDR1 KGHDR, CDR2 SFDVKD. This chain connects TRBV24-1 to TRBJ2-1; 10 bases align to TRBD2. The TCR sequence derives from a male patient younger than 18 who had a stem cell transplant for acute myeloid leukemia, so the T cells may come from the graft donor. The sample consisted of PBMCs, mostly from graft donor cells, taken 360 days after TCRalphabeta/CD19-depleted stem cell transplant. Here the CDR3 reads CATSDPGLANEQFF. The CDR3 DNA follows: TGTGCCACCAGTGACCCGGGACTAGCGAATGAGCAGTTCTTC.